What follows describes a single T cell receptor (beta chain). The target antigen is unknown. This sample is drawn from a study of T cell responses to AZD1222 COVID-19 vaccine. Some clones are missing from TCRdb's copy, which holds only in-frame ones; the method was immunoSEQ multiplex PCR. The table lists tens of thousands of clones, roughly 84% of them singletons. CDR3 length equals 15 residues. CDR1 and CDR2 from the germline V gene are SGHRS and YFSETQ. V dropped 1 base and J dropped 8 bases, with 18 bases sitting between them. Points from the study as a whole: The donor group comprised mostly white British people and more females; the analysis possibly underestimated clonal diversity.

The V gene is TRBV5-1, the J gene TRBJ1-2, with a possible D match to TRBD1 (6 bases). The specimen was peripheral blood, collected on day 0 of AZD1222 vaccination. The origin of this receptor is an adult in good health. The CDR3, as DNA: TGCGCCAGCAGCTTGACGGTGGACAGCGGAAGAGGCTACACCTTC. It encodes CASSLTVDSGRGYTF.